The 28 T cell receptor beta chains given below trace back to one sample, sequenced in a study of cytomegalovirus exposure and HLA in healthy donors. In the PCR, 60 Vbeta and 13 Jbeta primers were used. Measured with immunoSEQ multiplex PCR; TCRdb has only the in-frame clones, and not every one. Of about 180,000 clones in the sample, roughly 79% were seen once. The sequencing sample was made of PBMCs. These receptors were collected from a man aged 35-49 years in good health and CMV-seropositive.

V and J are TRBV7-3 and TRBJ2-2, with TRBD1 identical over 7 bases. This CDR3 comprises 15 residues. Unmatched junction bases numbered 10, after V lost 5 bases and J lost 7 bases. Germline CDR1 is SGHTA and CDR2 is FQGTGA. The DNA for the CDR3 is TGTGCCAGCAGCCCGTCCGGGACAGCTTACGGGGAGCTGTTTTTT. This translates into CASSPSGTAYGELFF.

The chain joins TRBV19 to TRBJ2-5, with 9 bases identical to TRBD2. CDR1 is LNHDA and CDR2 is SQIVND in the germline V gene (reference sequence). V trimming: 4 bases; J trimming: 3 bases; junction bases outside the gene matches: 0. CDR3 length equals 13 residues. The CDR3 DNA reads as TGTGCCAGTAGTACTAGCGGGAAAGAGACCCAGTACTTC. This gives the protein CASSTSGKETQYF. The entire variable domain, with the rest obtained from reference TRBV19 and TRBJ2-5, is as follows: DGGITQSPKYLFRKEGQNVTLSCEQNLNHDAMYWYRQDPGQGLRLIYYSQIVNDFQKGDIAEGYSVSREKKESFPLTVTSAQKNPTAFYLCASSTSGKETQYFGPGTRLLVL.

The chain is built from TRBV7-6 and TRBJ2-1; weak D call: TRBD1 (5 bases). CDR1 and CDR2 from the germline V gene are SGHVS and FNYEAQ. This CDR3 comprises 13 residues. V shed 1 base and J shed 9 bases, with 10 bases lying between them. CDR3 in DNA: TGTGCCAGCAGCTTAGGGGGCGTGGGTGAGCAGTTCTTC. The encoded protein is CASSLGGVGEQFF.

CDR3 nucleotides: TGTGCCAGCAGCTTGGCGGGAGGCACAGATACGCAGTATTTT. This gives the protein CASSLAGGTDTQYF. The V gene is TRBV5-4, the J gene TRBJ2-3; the D gene is possibly TRBD2 (6 bases). Trimming removed 0 bases from V and 1 base from J, with 6 bases in between. The CDR3 extends over 14 amino acids. From germline, CDR1 is SGHNT and CDR2 YYREEE (reference sequence).

This clone appeared a few times. V gene TRBV7-3 combines with J gene TRBJ2-7, with TRBD2 matching 9 bases. Germline CDR1 and CDR2: SGHTA and FQGTGA. V gave up 2 bases and J gave up 4 bases; unmatched junction bases: 0. This CDR3 spans 13 amino acids. The CDR3 is CASSLAGGYEQYF. In nucleotides, the CDR3 is TGTGCCAGCAGCTTAGCGGGAGGGTACGAGCAGTACTTC.

This rearrangement joins TRBV11-2 to TRBJ2-1, with TRBD2 identical over 10 bases. There are 18 residues in the CDR3. V shed 3 bases, J shed 8 bases, and the junction held 16 bases outside the gene matches. Germline-derived CDR1 and CDR2 are SGHAT and FQNNGV. In DNA, the CDR3 is TGTGCCAGCAGCTTCAGAGCGGGAGGGCCGCGAGGGCTCGATGAGCAGTTCTTC. Translated, it gives CASSFRAGGPRGLDEQFF.

V is TRBV7-2 and J is TRBJ2-1; 10 nucleotides match TRBD2. V trimming: 4 bases; J trimming: 5 bases; junction bases outside the gene matches: 5. The length of the CDR3 is 15 residues. The germline V gene encodes CDR1 SGHTA and CDR2 FQGNSA. CDR3 sequence reads: CASSSGTSVNNEQFF. The CDR3 nucleotides read TGTGCCAGCAGCTCCGGGACTAGCGTAAACAATGAGCAGTTCTTC.

The rearrangement uses TRBV6-5 and TRBJ2-7, with 9 nucleotides matching TRBD2. V trimming: 0 bases; J trimming: 2 bases; junction bases outside the gene matches: 5. The CDR3 contains 16 residues. CDR1 and CDR2 (germline): MNHEY, SVGAGI. The chain's CDR3 is CASSYSASGTPYEQYF. In DNA, the CDR3 is TGTGCCAGCAGTTACTCGGCTAGCGGGACCCCCTACGAGCAGTACTTC.

CDR3 residues: CASSMGGAGANVLTF. In nucleotides, the CDR3 is TGTGCCAGTAGTATGGGCGGGGCTGGGGCCAACGTCCTGACTTTC. V usage is TRBV19 and J usage is TRBJ2-6, with D perhaps matching TRBD2 (6 bases). This CDR3 has 15 amino acids. The germline gives CDR1 LNHDA, CDR2 SQIVND (reference sequence). Trimming stripped 3 bases from V and 2 bases from J, with 8 bases between.

J is TRBJ2-7 and V is TRBV7-2; 10 bases agree with TRBD2. J lost 0 bases, V lost 5 bases, and 4 bases had no gene match. CDR3 length: 15 amino acids. The germline V gene encodes CDR1 SGHTA and CDR2 FQGNSA. CDR3 in DNA: TGTGCCAGCAGCCAGTCTAGCGGGGGCTCCTACGAGCAGTACTTC. Translated: CASSQSSGGSYEQYF.

This chain joins TRBV5-1 and TRBJ1-1; D perhaps matches TRBD1 (6 bases). V gave up 2 bases and J gave up 4 bases, with 21 bases separating them. Germline CDR1 is SGHRS and CDR2 is YFSETQ. CDR3 length equals 17 residues. The CDR3 sequence is CASSLGISGGAGTEAFF. DNA for the CDR3: TGCGCCAGCAGCTTAGGAATTAGTGGGGGCGCCGGCACTGAAGCTTTCTTT. Supplemented by reference TRBV5-1 and TRBJ1-1, the full variable domain reads KAGVTQTPRYLIKTRGQQVTLSCSPISGHRSVSWYQQTPGQGLQFLFEYFSETQRNKGNFPGRFSGRQFSNSRSEMNVSTLELGDSALYLCASSLGISGGAGTEAFFGQGTRLTVV.

About this clone: The sample holds other DNA sequences that translate to the same CDR3. The V and J genes are TRBV27 and TRBJ2-5; D gene uncertain. The germline V gene encodes CDR1 MNHEY and CDR2 SMNVEV (reference sequence). The CDR3 sequence is 14 residues long. V was clipped by 4 bases and J by 0 bases, with 9 bases between them. The DNA for the CDR3 is TGTGCCAGCAGTTCCCGACTGAACCAAGAGACCCAGTACTTC. Protein: CASSSRLNQETQYF.

The chain couples TRBV29-1 to TRBJ2-7; 11 positions agree with TRBD2. CDR3 size: 15 residues. In germline, CDR1 is SQVTM, CDR2 ANQGSEA. V lost 6 bases and J lost 2; bases outside the gene matches: 9. The CDR3: CSVPSTSGETYEQYF. CDR3 coding DNA: TGCAGCGTCCCTTCGACTAGCGGGGAAACCTACGAGCAGTACTTC.

This chain uses TRBV5-1 with TRBJ2-1; 7 bases are shared with TRBD1. Trimming cost V 3 bases and J 10 bases; bases outside gene matches: 7. CDR3 length: 13 residues. Germline CDR1 and CDR2: SGHRS and YFSETQ. The CDR3 spells CASSSTGEGEQFF. Written as DNA, the CDR3 is TGCGCCAGCAGCTCTACAGGGGAAGGAGAGCAGTTCTTC.

The rearrangement links TRBV28 to TRBJ1-5, with 8 bases identical to TRBD1. Germline lookup yields CDR1 MDHEN and CDR2 SYDVKM. The CDR3 runs 15 residues. Trimming cost V 3 bases and J 4 bases; bases outside gene matches: 5. CDR3 amino acids: CASSFPRQGNQPQHF. CDR3 nucleotide sequence: TGTGCCAGCAGTTTCCCCAGACAGGGGAATCAGCCCCAGCATTTT.

The genes are TRBV5-1 and TRBJ2-7; 7 nucleotides agree with TRBD1. CDR3 length equals 12 residues. V was clipped by 4 bases and J by 7 bases; unmatched bases: 5. The germline gives CDR1 SGHRS, CDR2 YFSETQ. CDR3 DNA: TGCGCCAGCAGCAGGGACAGAGGAGAGCAGTACTTC. Its translation is CASSRDRGEQYF.

The chain uses TRBV7-9 and TRBJ2-7; D possibly corresponds to TRBD1 (5 bases). The CDR3 extends over 13 amino acids. Germline loops: CDR1 SEHNR, CDR2 FQNEAQ (reference sequence). Trimming took 3 bases from V and 6 from J, leaving 12 bases between them. The CDR3 sequence is CASSFSQGGEQYF. The CDR3 DNA sequence: TGTGCCAGCAGCTTTTCCCAGGGTGGCGAGCAGTACTTC. Based on the CDR3 plus reference TRBV7-9 and TRBJ2-7, the full variable domain is DTGVSQNPRHKITKRGQNVTFRCDPISEHNRLYWYRQTLGQGPEFLTYFQNEAQLEKSRLLSDRFSAERPKGSFSTLEIQRTEQGDSAMYLCASSFSQGGEQYFGPGTRLTVT.

This clone turned up a few times. CDR3 residues: CASSSPDRLGAETQYF. In nucleotides, the CDR3 is TGTGCCAGCAGTTCACCGGACCGGTTAGGGGCTGAGACCCAGTACTTC. The chain employs TRBV28 and TRBJ2-5; maybe TRBD1 (5 bases). Germline-derived CDR1 and CDR2 are MDHEN and SYDVKM. The CDR3 is 16 residues long. Between the trimmed V and J ends, which lost 4 bases and 5 bases, there was a span of 20 bases. The whole variable domain, remainder taken from reference TRBV28 and TRBJ2-5, is DVKVTQSSRYLVKRTGEKVFLECVQDMDHENMFWYRQDPGLGLRLIYFSYDVKMKEKGDIPEGYSVSREKKERFSLILESASTNQTSMYLCASSSPDRLGAETQYFGPGTRLLVL.

This clone was seen a handful of times. This chain connects TRBV6-5 to TRBJ2-7; 11 nucleotides agree with TRBD1. This CDR3 spans 15 amino acids. Per the germline V gene, CDR1 is MNHEY and CDR2 is SVGAGI. Trimming removed 5 bases from V and 1 base from J; junction bases left unmatched: 4. Here the CDR3 reads CASSAGQGASYEQYF. In DNA, the CDR3 is TGTGCCAGCAGTGCCGGACAGGGGGCTTCCTACGAGCAGTACTTC.

This clone has just one count. The genes are TRBV28 and TRBJ2-7; 7 bases align to TRBD1. V lost 8 bases, J lost 0 bases, and 10 bases stayed unmatched. The V gene's germline CDR1 is MDHEN and CDR2 SYDVKM. The CDR3 has 15 residues. This CDR3 is CASCRSTGNSYEQYF. CDR3 coding DNA: TGTGCCAGCTGCCGATCGACAGGGAACTCCTACGAGCAGTACTTC. The full variable domain, rest sourced from reference TRBV28 and TRBJ2-7, is DVKVTQSSRYLVKRTGEKVFLECVQDMDHENMFWYRQDPGLGLRLIYFSYDVKMKEKGDIPEGYSVSREKKERFSLILESASTNQTSMYLCASCRSTGNSYEQYFGPGTRLTVT.

This rearrangement joins TRBV7-9 to TRBJ2-1; perhaps TRBD1 as D (6 bases). V lost 3 bases to trimming and J lost 9 bases, with 9 bases between them. The CDR3 is made up of 12 amino acids. Germline CDR1 and CDR2: SEHNR and FQNEAQ (reference sequence). The CDR3 reads CASSFLGGEQFF. CDR3 bases: TGTGCCAGCAGCTTTCTAGGGGGTGAGCAGTTCTTC.

J is TRBJ1-1 and V is TRBV28; weak D call: TRBD1 (5 bases). V gave up 2 bases and J gave up 10 bases, with 11 bases separating them. Germline CDR1 MDHEN, CDR2 SYDVKM. The CDR3 spans 12 residues. The CDR3: CASSLGTGIAFF. The CDR3 region has the DNA TGTGCCAGCAGTTTAGGAACAGGTATAGCTTTCTTT.

This chain connects TRBV7-3 to TRBJ1-2; D is possibly TRBD1 (6 bases). The CDR3 loop spans 13 amino acids. Germline V gene lookup returns CDR1 SGHTA and CDR2 FQGTGA. V lost 5 bases and J lost 3, with 10 bases in between. DNA for the CDR3: TGTGCCAGCAGCCCGGGACAAGACTATGGCTACACCTTC. Encoded protein: CASSPGQDYGYTF.

The chain recombines TRBV7-9 with TRBJ2-1; D gene unclear. Trimming left V 1 base short and J 8 bases short, with 9 bases between. Looked up from germline, CDR1 is SEHNR and CDR2 is FQNEAQ (reference sequence). This CDR3 spans 13 amino acids. The CDR3 sequence: CASSLDGVDEQFF. The CDR3 nucleotides are TGTGCCAGCAGCTTAGATGGAGTCGATGAGCAGTTCTTC.

The gene calls are TRBV19 and TRBJ2-3; TRBD2 matches at 8 bases. Germline trimming cut 0 bases from V and 1 base from J; bases unmatched to any gene: 9. This CDR3 spans 18 amino acids. Per germline, CDR1 LNHDA and CDR2 SQIVND (reference sequence). The chain's CDR3 is CASSIDRATSGRTDTQYF. In DNA form, the CDR3 reads TGTGCCAGTAGTATAGATCGGGCAACTAGCGGACGCACAGATACGCAGTATTTT.

The sample holds one count of this clone. CDR3 region: CASRGSGTSVNEQFF. CDR3 DNA sequence: TGCGCCAGCAGGGGATCCGGGACTAGCGTCAATGAGCAGTTCTTC. The genes are TRBV5-1 and TRBJ2-1; 10 bases map to TRBD2. V shed 5 bases and J 6 bases; nucleotides not matched to a gene: 8. Germline V gene lookup returns CDR1 SGHRS and CDR2 YFSETQ. The CDR3 has 15 amino acids.

In the case of this clone: The junction does not match germline at one end; this may be a read error. The V and J genes are TRBV29-1 and TRBJ2-6, with 7 bases fitting TRBD1. The CDR3 extends over 13 amino acids. Germline CDR1 reads SQVTM; CDR2 reads ANQGSEA. For the CDR3, the DNA is TGCAGCGCCTTGACAGGGTCAGGCAACGGCCTGACTTTC. Protein sequence: CSALTGSGNGLTF.

CDR3 DNA: TGCGCCAAAACCACAGGGGTTAGAGATGGCTACACCTTC. It codes for CAKTTGVRDGYTF. The chain employs TRBV5-1 and TRBJ1-2; 7 nucleotides line up with TRBD1. Germline V lookup: CDR1 SGHRS, CDR2 YFSETQ. This CDR3 region has 13 residues. Trimming removed 9 bases from V and 6 bases from J; junction bases left unmatched: 11.